The entry below describes one T cell receptor beta chain. The antigen remains unidentified. These data belong to a study of T cell responses to AZD1222 COVID-19 vaccine. Study observations and caveats: CD4 TCRs linked to vaccination spanned spike, dominating at 160-218 and 743-854.

CDR1 and CDR2 (germline): LNHDA, SQIVND (reference sequence). The CDR3 sequence is 16 residues long. The V segment lost 8 bases and the J segment 7 bases; nucleotides outside the gene matches: 12. Assay used: immunoSEQ multiplex PCR; TCRdb lists only in-frame clones, some missing. This repertoire shows some 25,000 clones, about nine tenths found once; its top ten account for 34%. This receptor was obtained from an adult who received the AZD1222 COVID-19 vaccine. The chain has TRBV19 and TRBJ1-5; 12 nucleotides match TRBD1. Material: peripheral blood, obtained 28 days after the second AZD1222 dose. Written as DNA, the CDR3 is TGTGCCAGTTGCGACGTAGGGACAGGGGGCCAACAGCCCCAGCATTTT. It is translated as CASCDVGTGGQQPQHF.